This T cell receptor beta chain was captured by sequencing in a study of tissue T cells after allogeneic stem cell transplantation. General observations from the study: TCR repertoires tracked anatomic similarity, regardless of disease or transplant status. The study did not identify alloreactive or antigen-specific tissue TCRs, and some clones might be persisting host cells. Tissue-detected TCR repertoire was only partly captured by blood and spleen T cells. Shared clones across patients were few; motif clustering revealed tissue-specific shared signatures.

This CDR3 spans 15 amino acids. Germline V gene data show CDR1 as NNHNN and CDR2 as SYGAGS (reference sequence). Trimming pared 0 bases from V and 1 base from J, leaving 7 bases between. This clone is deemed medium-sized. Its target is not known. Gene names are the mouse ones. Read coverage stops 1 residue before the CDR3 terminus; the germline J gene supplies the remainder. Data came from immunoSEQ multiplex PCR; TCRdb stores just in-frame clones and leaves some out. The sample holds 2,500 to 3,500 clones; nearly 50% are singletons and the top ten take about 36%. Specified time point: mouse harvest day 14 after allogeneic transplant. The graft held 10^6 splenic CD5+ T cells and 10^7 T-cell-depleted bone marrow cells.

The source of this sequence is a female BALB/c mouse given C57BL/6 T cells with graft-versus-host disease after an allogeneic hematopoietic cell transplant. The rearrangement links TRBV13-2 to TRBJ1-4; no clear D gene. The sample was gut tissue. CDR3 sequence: CASGDAGNSNERLFF. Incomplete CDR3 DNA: TGTGCCAGCGGTGATGCAGGCAATTCCAACGAAAGATTATTT.